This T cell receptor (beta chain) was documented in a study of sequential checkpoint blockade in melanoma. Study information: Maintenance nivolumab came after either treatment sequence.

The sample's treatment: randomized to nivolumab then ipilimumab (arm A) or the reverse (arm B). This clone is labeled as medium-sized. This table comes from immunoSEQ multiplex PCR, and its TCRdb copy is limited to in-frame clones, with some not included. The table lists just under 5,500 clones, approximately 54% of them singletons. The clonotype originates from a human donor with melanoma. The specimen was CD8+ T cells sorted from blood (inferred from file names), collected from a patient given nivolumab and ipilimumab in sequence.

In DNA, the CDR3 is TGTGCCAGCAGCTTCCAGGGCTCCTACGAGCAGTACTTC. It is translated as CASSFQGSYEQYF. The chain combines TRBV5-6 with TRBJ2-7; the D gene is possibly TRBD1 (5 bases). Deletions cut 2 bases from V and 0 bases from J, with 6 bases between. Germline values: CDR1 SGHDT, CDR2 YYEEEE. The CDR3 is 13 amino acids.